This T cell receptor beta chain was sequenced during a study of shared clonotypes between healthy human individuals. Whole-study results and caveats: Generation of non-shared clonotypes was less probable than generation of clonotypes shared by all four donors.

The CDR3 loop spans 14 amino acids. V was shortened by 3 bases and J by 5 bases, with 14 bases between the two germline ends. Germline V lookup: CDR1 SGHNT, CDR2 YENEEA. For this clone: Its antigen is currently unknown.

This table comes from immunoSEQ multiplex PCR, and its TCRdb copy is limited to in-frame clones, with some not included. The data contain around 200,000 clones, approximately 92% of them singletons. The receptor's source is a woman in her twenties or thirties in good health. J is TRBJ2-7 and V is TRBV11-3; perhaps TRBD2 as D (5 bases). The sample was naive CD4+ T cells sorted from blood. The subset denotes: CD45RA+ positively selected. The CDR3 loop reads CASSFCRDYDEQYF. CDR3 DNA: TGTGCCAGCAGCTTTTGTCGGGATTATGACGAGCAGTACTTC.